The T cell receptor (beta chain) under discussion was sequenced for a study of T cells in Graves' hyperthyroidism and ophthalmopathy. The wider study: The initial diagnosis was the point when peripheral blood was collected, ahead of any treatment.

V trimming: 7 bases; J trimming: 4 bases; junction bases outside the gene matches: 5. CDR1 is SNHLY and CDR2 is FYNNEI in the germline V gene. This CDR3 region has 14 residues. Findings and limits, study-wide: Most expanded thyroid clonotypes above 0.001 recurred in blood.

The table lists this clonotype with many counts. Its target is unknown. RNA transcripts served as the template for amplifying TCR beta CDR3 regions. HTBI primers were used for first-round RT-PCR of the TCR CDR3. TCRdb redid the calling of the multiplex PCR reads with MiXCR, one entry per CDR3 protein. In the table there are 100,000 to 130,000 distinct CDR3 sequences, approximately 15% of which are singletons. This clonotype originated in a woman in her fifties or sixties with Graves' hyperthyroidism. The chain combines TRBV2 with TRBJ2-3; TRBD2 matches 10 bases. The sample consisted of blood. The chain's CDR3 is CASIASGSPDTQYF. The DNA for the CDR3 is TGTGCCAGCATTGCTAGCGGGAGCCCAGATACGCAGTATTTT.